Presented here are 18 T cell receptor beta chains from one specimen sequenced in a study of OX40 agonist ivuxolimab in advanced cancers. Sequenced by immunoSEQ multiplex PCR; TCRdb stores in-frame clones only, minus some. The sample has 70,000 to 95,000 clones, about 94% seen once; the top ten hold about 10%. Sequences were derived from CD4+ or CD8+ T cells sorted from blood, sampled in a trial of the OX40 agonist ivuxolimab. All receptors derive from an adult with an advanced solid tumor such as melanoma, head and neck, liver or kidney cancer.

The chain has TRBV28 and TRBJ2-7; 7 positions agree with TRBD1. Germline V gives CDR1 MDHEN, CDR2 SYDVKM. The CDR3 is 17 amino acids. J lost 2 bases, V lost 2 bases, and 12 bases had no gene match. The CDR3 sequence is CASSLKGGRVVTYEQYF. The CDR3 bases are TGTGCCAGCAGTTTAAAAGGGGGCCGAGTCGTAACCTACGAGCAGTACTTC.

The chain is built from TRBV4-3 and TRBJ2-1; TRBD2 matches at 10 bases. The CDR3 covers 17 residues. The germline gives CDR1 LGHNA, CDR2 YSLEER. Trimming removed 4 bases from V and 0 bases from J; junction bases left unmatched: 6. Here the CDR3 DNA reads TGCGCCAGCAGCCCCGCGAGGACTAGCGGCTCCTACAATGAGCAGTTCTTC. Its translation: CASSPARTSGSYNEQFF.

The chain is built from TRBV2 and TRBJ1-2, with 8 bases lining up with TRBD1. The CDR3 contains 15 residues. Germline V gene lookup returns CDR1 SNHLY and CDR2 FYNNEI. With 3 bases clipped from V and 4 bases from J, the junction kept 7 bases outside the gene matches. The CDR3 spells CASSDFWDRSYGYTF. The CDR3 nucleotides are TGTGCCAGCAGTGATTTCTGGGACAGGTCCTATGGCTACACCTTC.

This chain uses TRBV6-5 with TRBJ2-1, with a weak D call TRBD1 (5 bases). Trimming removed 5 bases at V and 3 bases at J, with 11 bases between. Germline V lookup: CDR1 MNHEY, CDR2 SVGAGI. This CDR3 has 14 amino acids. CDR3 DNA: TGTGCCAGCAGTCGGCAGGGTGACTACAATGAGCAGTTCTTC. It is translated as CASSRQGDYNEQFF.

The chain recombines TRBV2 with TRBJ2-1, with D possibly TRBD1 on 7 matching bases. The CDR3 runs to 16 residues. Deletions cut 5 bases from V and 9 bases from J, with 23 bases between. Germline CDR1 and CDR2: SNHLY and FYNNEI. The CDR3 bases are TGTGCCAGCAGTTCCTCCCAGGGGGGCCGGGACAGTGAGCAGTTCTTC. Protein: CASSSSQGGRDSEQFF.

The rearrangement joins TRBV2 to TRBJ2-1; TRBD2 matches at 12 bases. CDR3 length: 13 residues. The V and J ends lost 10 bases and 6 bases, in that order; junction bases with no gene match: 4. Per germline, CDR1 SNHLY and CDR2 FYNNEI. The CDR3 sequence is CAILAGGPNEQFF. The CDR3 DNA follows: TGTGCCATCCTAGCGGGAGGGCCCAATGAGCAGTTCTTC. The variable domain in full, completed from reference TRBV2 and TRBJ2-1, reads EPEVTQTPSHQVTQMGQEVILRCVPISNHLYFYWYRQILGQKVEFLVSFYNNEISEKSEIFDDQFSVERPDGSNFTLKIRSTKLEDSAMYFCAILAGGPNEQFFGPGTRLTVL.

The V call is TRBV9, the J call TRBJ2-1; no firm D call. CDR1 is SGDLS, CDR2 YYNGEE, per germline. The CDR3 extends over 16 amino acids. V gave up 0 bases and J gave up 0 bases, with 10 bases separating them. The CDR3 region is CASSVEGLGSYNEQFF. The CDR3 DNA reads TGTGCCAGCAGCGTAGAAGGGCTCGGCTCCTACAATGAGCAGTTCTTC.

The gene calls are TRBV7-2 and TRBJ2-7; D unresolved. Germline CDR1 reads SGHTA; CDR2 reads FQGNSA. This CDR3 is built from 12 residues. V dropped 7 bases and J dropped 6 bases, with 13 bases sitting between them. CDR3 loop: CASTETSFEQYF. The CDR3 nucleotides are TGTGCCAGCACTGAAACGAGCTTCGAGCAGTACTTC.

V is TRBV28 and J is TRBJ1-4; D is perhaps TRBD1 (6 bases). This CDR3 has 15 amino acids. V shed 5 bases and J shed 3 bases, with 13 bases lying between them. Germline V lookup: CDR1 MDHEN, CDR2 SYDVKM. The CDR3 sequence is CASSPTGFPNEKLFF. CDR3 sequence (DNA): TGTGCCAGCAGTCCGACAGGTTTCCCTAATGAAAAACTGTTTTTT. The full variable domain, completed using reference TRBV28 and TRBJ1-4, is DVKVTQSSRYLVKRTGEKVFLECVQDMDHENMFWYRQDPGLGLRLIYFSYDVKMKEKGDIPEGYSVSREKKERFSLILESASTNQTSMYLCASSPTGFPNEKLFFGSGTQLSVL.

The V gene is TRBV7-8, the J gene TRBJ2-7, with 7 bases identical to TRBD1. The J segment lost 4 bases and the V segment lost 11 bases, leaving 8 bases of the junction unmatched. From germline, CDR1 is SGHVS and CDR2 FQNEAQ. The CDR3 covers 12 residues. The CDR3 loop reads CASRGQIYEQYF. The CDR3 DNA sequence: TGTGCCTCCCGGGGACAGATATACGAGCAGTACTTC.

V is TRBV7-9 and J is TRBJ2-7, with TRBD1 matching over 7 bases. The CDR3 runs 12 residues. The V and J ends lost 1 base and 8 bases, in that order; junction bases with no gene match: 2. Germline V gene lookup returns CDR1 SEHNR and CDR2 FQNEAQ (reference sequence). The CDR3 bases are TGTGCCAGCAGCTTAGGGGACAGCCAGCAGTACTTC. Protein product: CASSLGDSQQYF. The variable domain in full, completed from reference TRBV7-9 and TRBJ2-7, reads DTGVSQNPRHKITKRGQNVTFRCDPISEHNRLYWYRQTLGQGPEFLTYFQNEAQLEKSRLLSDRFSAERPKGSFSTLEIQRTEQGDSAMYLCASSLGDSQQYFGPGTRLTVT.

This sequence joins TRBV7-9 and TRBJ2-7; the match to TRBD2 covers 8 bases. After removal of 5 bases from V and 3 bases from J, the junction contained 6 bases not matched to a gene. The CDR3 covers 14 residues. Germline CDR1 reads SEHNR; CDR2 reads FQNEAQ (reference sequence). The CDR3 loop is CASSGSGTSYEQYF. DNA of the CDR3: TGTGCCAGCAGCGGCTCCGGGACTAGCTACGAGCAGTACTTC.

V gene TRBV2 combines with J gene TRBJ2-2; the match to TRBD2 covers 7 bases. The V gene end was trimmed by 2 bases and the J gene end by 5 bases; junction bases not matched to a gene: 8. From germline, CDR1 is SNHLY and CDR2 FYNNEI. There are 16 residues in the CDR3. The CDR3 DNA is TGTGCCAGCAGTGAACCGGGGGGAGGGCTAACCGGGGAGCTGTTTTTT. Encoded protein: CASSEPGGGLTGELFF.

The V call is TRBV6-6, the J call TRBJ2-3; the D is unclear. The V end lost 2 bases, the J end lost 3 bases, and 6 bases lay between the germline ends. The CDR3 is made up of 13 amino acids. Germline V gives CDR1 MNHNY, CDR2 SVGAGI (reference sequence). For the CDR3, the DNA is TGTGCCAGCAGTTACGTGATGACAGATACGCAGTATTTT. Protein sequence: CASSYVMTDTQYF.

This chain uses TRBV5-8 with TRBJ1-2, with 8 bases that match TRBD1. The length of the CDR3 is 17 residues. Germline CDR1 and CDR2: SGHTS and YDEGEE. The J segment lost 4 bases and the V segment lost 2 bases, leaving 13 bases of the junction unmatched. This chain's CDR3 is CASSFSPHRQGTYGYTF. CDR3 DNA sequence: TGTGCCAGCAGCTTTTCCCCTCATAGACAGGGGACCTATGGCTACACCTTC.

The gene calls are TRBV2 and TRBJ2-7; 7 bases agree with TRBD2. The CDR3 totals 16 residues. With 0 bases clipped from V and 1 base from J, the junction kept 6 bases outside the gene matches. Germline CDR1 is SNHLY and CDR2 is FYNNEI. The CDR3 nucleotides read TGTGCCAGCAGTGAAGCTCCCACTAGCGCGTCCTACGAGCAGTACTTC. Translating it yields CASSEAPTSASYEQYF.

Here the CDR3 DNA reads TGTGCCAGCAGCCAGGGCGGGGCTAGCTCCTACGAGCAGTACTTC. As protein: CASSQGGASSYEQYF. The rearrangement uses TRBV28 and TRBJ2-7; D is possibly TRBD2 (6 bases). The CDR3 runs 15 residues. V was shortened by 6 bases and J by 0 bases, with 15 bases between the two germline ends. Germline V gene lookup returns CDR1 MDHEN and CDR2 SYDVKM.

This clone was picked up one time. As DNA, the CDR3 is TGTGCCAGCAGAAGTAGGGACAGGGGGCTGGGTGGCTACACCTTC. This codes for CASRSRDRGLGGYTF. The chain recombines TRBV6-5 with TRBJ1-2, with TRBD1 matching over 12 bases. This CDR3 region has 15 residues. Per the germline V gene, CDR1 is MNHEY and CDR2 is SVGAGI. V dropped 6 bases and J dropped 7; count of bases not matched to a gene: 9.